These T cell receptor beta chains were read from a single sample in a study of blood T cell repertoires in COVID-19. Using immunoSEQ multiplex PCR, the repertoire was profiled, and TCRdb retains in-frame clones only, with some absent. In the table there are approximately 300,000 clones, 90% of which are singletons. The sequenced sample consisted of PBMCs or T cells enriched from blood (not recorded which). The receptors here all came from a woman aged 30 to 39 who had been exposed to COVID-19. The CDR3 runs from the conserved cysteine through the conserved F or W. A D gene is named only where the DNA matches it firmly. For some rows the clone size is stated as once, few or many, or as a class when expanded; others skip it.

D	J	size	V	DNA	CDR3
.	TRBJ1-3	.	TRBV6-5	TGTGCCAGCAGCCGGGACTTATCTGGAAACACCATATATTTT	CASSRDLSGNTIYF
.	TRBJ1-1	.	TRBV6-5	TGTGCCAGCAGTTACTTTGGCAGAAACATGAACACTGAAGCTTTCTTT	CASSYFGRNMNTEAFF
TRBD1	TRBJ1-3	.	TRBV6-2/TRBV6-3	TGTGCCAGCAGCCTACGGACAGGGGGCACTGGAAACACCATATATTTT	CASSLRTGGTGNTIYF
.	TRBJ1-2	.	TRBV2	TGTGCCAGCAGTGAAGCGGAGGGTTGGGTCCCTAACTATGGCTACACCTTC	CASSEAEGWVPNYGYTF
.	TRBJ1-2	.	TRBV5-6	TGTGCCAGCAGCCCGGGGAGGGCCCCTGGGGGCTACACCTTC	CASSPGRAPGGYTF
.	TRBJ2-7	.	TRBV5-1	TGCGCCAGCAGCCTGCCTAGGTCAGGGACTTCGCAGTTCTACGAGCAGTACTTC	CASSLPRSGTSQFYEQYF
.	TRBJ2-2	.	TRBV2	TGTGCCAGCAGAGCCGACATTTACACCGGGGAGCTGTTTTTT	CASRADIYTGELFF
.	TRBJ2-7	.	TRBV7-2	TGTGCCAGCAGCTTAGAGGGCGGGTACGAGCAGTACTTC	CASSLEGGYEQYF
.	TRBJ2-5	.	TRBV27	TGTGCCAGCAGTTTATCGGGCATACAAGAGACCCAGTACTTC	CASSLSGIQETQYF
.	TRBJ1-2	.	TRBV5-1	TGCGCCAGCAGCCCGGTGGGGGGGGCTGGTGGCTACACCTTC	CASSPVGGAGGYTF
TRBD2	TRBJ2-1	.	TRBV10-2	TGCGCCAGCACTGGGACTAGCGGGGGGGCCTACAATGAGCAGTTCTTC	CASTGTSGGAYNEQFF
TRBD1	TRBJ1-2	.	TRBV16	TGTGCCAGCAGCCACATGGGACAGGAGTTACTTAACTATGGCTACACCTTC	CASSHMGQELLNYGYTF
TRBD1	TRBJ2-7	once	TRBV5-5	TGTGCCAGCACGACACAGGGGAAGATTCAGTACTTC	CASTTQGKIQYF